This is a list of T cell receptor beta chains from one sample in a study of CD8+CD57+ T cells in acquired aplastic anemia. TCRdb analysed the reads with MiXCR anew, one entry per CDR3 protein. The sample lists 250,000 to 300,000 distinct CDR3 sequences; around three fifths were seen once. What was sequenced was sorted CD4+, CD8+, or CD8+CD57+ T cells (not recorded which) from PBMCs. These receptors originate from a human donor with severe aplastic anemia or a healthy control (not recorded which). Each CDR3 is given with its conserved first and last residue. D genes are given only for firm matches. Where a row states a size, it is once, few, many or the class of an expanded clone; other rows omit it.

size: once; J: TRBJ2-7; D: NA; V: TRBV5-5; length: 14; CDR3: CASSLWDEAYEQYF; DNA: TGTGCCAGCAGCTTGTGGGACGAGGCCTACGAGCAGTACTTC
size: NA; J: TRBJ2-5; D: TRBD1; V: TRBV25-1; length: 16; CDR3: CASSPPRTGLGKAQYF; DNA: TGTGCCAGCAGCCCCCCCAGGACAGGTCTGGGGAAGGCCCAGTACTTC
size: many; J: TRBJ1-2; D: TRBD1; V: TRBV6-5; length: 15; CDR3: CASSTGQGDSYGYTF; DNA: TGTGCCAGCAGTACCGGACAGGGTGACAGCTATGGCTACACCTTC
size: many; J: TRBJ1-1; D: NA; V: TRBV5-1; length: 16; CDR3: CASSLGDSQGAREAFF; DNA: TGCGCCAGCAGCTTGGGAGACTCACAGGGAGCCCGTGAAGCTTTCTTT
size: NA; J: TRBJ2-5; D: TRBD2; V: TRBV7-2; length: 16; CDR3: CASSLGGTSGQETQYF; DNA: TGTGCCAGCAGCTTAGGGGGGACTAGCGGACAAGAGACCCAGTACTTC
size: NA; J: TRBJ2-7; D: NA; V: TRBV7-2; length: 13; CDR3: CASRPGPTYEQYF; DNA: TGTGCCAGCCGGCCGGGACCAACCTACGAGCAGTACTTC
size: NA; J: TRBJ2-3; D: TRBD1; V: TRBV4-2; length: 18; CDR3: CASSQDPAGTGATDTQYF; DNA: TGTGCCAGCAGCCAAGATCCCGCCGGGACAGGGGCTACAGATACGCAGTATTTT
size: NA; J: TRBJ1-1; D: NA; V: TRBV10-3; length: 13; CDR3: CAISEGTGREAFF; DNA: TGTGCCATCAGTGAGGGCACGGGACGTGAAGCTTTCTTT
size: NA; J: TRBJ1-1; D: NA; V: TRBV20-1; length: 16; CDR3: CSARDGVAGGNTEAFF; DNA: TGCAGTGCTAGAGATGGGGTCGCAGGCGGGAACACTGAAGCTTTCTTT
size: many; J: TRBJ2-3; D: NA; V: TRBV12-3/TRBV12-4; length: 12; CDR3: CASSPFPDTQYF; DNA: TGTGCCAGCAGCCCCTTCCCAGATACGCAGTATTTT
size: many; J: TRBJ1-5; D: NA; V: TRBV27; length: 13; CDR3: CASSSDRYQPQHF; DNA: TGTGCCAGCAGTTCGGACAGATATCAGCCCCAGCATTTT
size: NA; J: TRBJ2-7; D: TRBD1; V: TRBV20-1; length: 13; CDR3: CSAKGQGDYEQYF; DNA: TGCAGTGCCAAGGGACAGGGGGATTACGAGCAGTACTTC
size: NA; J: TRBJ2-5; D: NA; V: TRBV20-1; length: 14; CDR3: CSARDWAGEETQYF; DNA: TGCAGTGCTAGAGATTGGGCAGGGGAGGAGACCCAGTACTTC